This T cell receptor beta chain was captured in a study of control samples from healthy donors and cancer patients. Germline V lookup: CDR1 SEHNR, CDR2 FQNEAQ (reference sequence). The J segment lost 6 bases and the V segment lost 5 bases, leaving 5 bases of the junction unmatched. The CDR3 extends over 13 amino acids. Measured with immunoSEQ multiplex PCR; TCRdb has only the in-frame clones, and not every one. The sample lists about 69,000 clones; approximately 84% were seen once. The chain carries TRBV7-9 and TRBJ2-7; 9 nucleotides line up with TRBD1. Input material: PBMCs. The TCR comes from a woman aged 45-59 years with lung cancer. The CDR3 reads CASSRGQGIEQYF. The CDR3 DNA sequence: TGTGCCAGCAGCCGAGGACAGGGGATCGAGCAGTACTTC.